The next 18 T cell receptor beta chains were all read from a single sample in a study of OX40 agonist ivuxolimab in advanced cancers. TCRdb keeps only in-frame clones here, not all; method: immunoSEQ multiplex PCR. This table has about 77,000 clones, under 90% appearing once. This specimen consisted of CD4+ or CD8+ T cells sorted from blood, obtained in a trial of the OX40 agonist ivuxolimab. All receptors come from an adult with an advanced solid tumor such as melanoma, head and neck, liver or kidney cancer.

This chain joins TRBV2 and TRBJ2-5; TRBD2 agrees at 9 bases. With 6 bases clipped from V and 2 bases from J, the junction kept 7 bases outside the gene matches. The CDR3 length is 15 residues. CDR1 is SNHLY, CDR2 FYNNEI, per germline. CDR3 sequence (DNA): TGTGCCAGCAGCGTGGCTAGCGGGGTTCAAGAGACCCAGTACTTC. Encoded protein: CASSVASGVQETQYF.

The rearrangement links TRBV7-2 to TRBJ2-5; 11 nucleotides match TRBD2. This CDR3 is built from 17 residues. The trim removed 5 bases at V and 3 bases at J, leaving 11 bases unmatched. The germline V gene encodes CDR1 SGHTA and CDR2 FQGNSA. The DNA for the CDR3 is TGTGCCAGCAGCACCTTACTAGCGGGAGTCGGGGAAGAGACCCAGTACTTC. Translating it yields CASSTLLAGVGEETQYF.

The chain has TRBV7-2 and TRBJ2-3; the D is unclear. The CDR3 has 13 amino acids. With 1 base removed from V and 4 bases from J, the gap between germline ends came to 6 bases. CDR1 SGHTA and CDR2 FQGNSA come from the germline V gene. For the CDR3, the DNA is TGTGCCAGCAGCTTAGGCGTGGCAGATACGCAGTATTTT. Encoded protein: CASSLGVADTQYF.

This sequence joins TRBV5-1 and TRBJ2-5, with D maybe TRBD1 (6 bases). This CDR3 has 13 amino acids. Per the germline V gene, CDR1 is SGHRS and CDR2 is YFSETQ. With 7 bases removed from V and 5 bases from J, the gap between germline ends came to 15 bases. The CDR3 protein is CASATGLRETQYF. CDR3 nucleotides: TGCGCCAGCGCAACAGGGCTGCGGGAGACCCAGTACTTC.

The chain joins TRBV5-1 to TRBJ2-7, with D unresolved. V lost 3 bases and J 0 bases, leaving 10 bases between the germline ends. This CDR3 is built from 14 residues. Germline V gene data show CDR1 as SGHRS and CDR2 as YFSETQ. The CDR3, as DNA: TGCGCCAGCAGCTCTTATATACTCTCCTACGAGCAGTACTTC. Its protein product is CASSSYILSYEQYF. Using reference TRBV5-1 and TRBJ2-7 for the parts outside the CDR3, the full variable domain is KAGVTQTPRYLIKTRGQQVTLSCSPISGHRSVSWYQQTPGQGLQFLFEYFSETQRNKGNFPGRFSGRQFSNSRSEMNVSTLELGDSALYLCASSSYILSYEQYFGPGTRLTVT.

The chain employs TRBV30 and TRBJ1-2; 7 bases line up with TRBD1. V lost 2 bases to trimming and J lost 6 bases; unmatched junction nucleotides: 6. This CDR3 is built from 13 residues. Germline values: CDR1 GTSNPN, CDR2 SVGIG (reference sequence). In nucleotides, the CDR3 is TGTGCCTGGAGTTACAGGGGCGCCAATGGCTACACCTTC. Its protein product is CAWSYRGANGYTF.

The chain joins TRBV19 to TRBJ2-3, with TRBD1 as a possible D gene (5 bases). V gave up 0 bases and J gave up 4 bases, with 11 bases separating them. Germline CDR1 and CDR2: LNHDA and SQIVND (reference sequence). The CDR3 totals 15 residues. The CDR3 DNA is TGTGCCAGTAGTATAGAAGGGGAATCGGCAGATACGCAGTATTTT. This gives the protein CASSIEGESADTQYF.

The rearrangement joins TRBV29-1 to TRBJ1-1; tentatively, D is TRBD1 (6 bases). Trimming pared 7 bases from V and 2 bases from J, leaving 11 bases between. Germline V gene lookup returns CDR1 SQVTM and CDR2 ANQGSEA. The CDR3 consists of 12 residues. This CDR3 reads CSAGGGNTEAFF. For the CDR3, the DNA is TGCAGCGCCGGGGGGGGCAACACTGAAGCTTTCTTT.

The V and J genes are TRBV6-1 and TRBJ1-2; no reliable D call. Trimming removed 6 bases from V and 8 bases from J, with 16 bases in between. The V gene's germline CDR1 is MNHNS and CDR2 SASEGT. The CDR3 loop spans 13 amino acids. CDR3 DNA: TGTGCCAGCAGCTATGGGCGGAGGGAAGGCTACACCTTC. Its protein product is CASSYGRREGYTF.

The chain uses TRBV7-2 and TRBJ2-3; 13 bases agree with TRBD2. J was trimmed by 5 bases and V by 5 bases; bases with no gene match: 4. The CDR3 has 15 residues. Germline V CDR1 and CDR2: SGHTA, FQGNSA. The CDR3 DNA is TGTGCCAGCAGCATAGGACTAGCGGGAGTAGATACGCAGTATTTT. Translation gives CASSIGLAGVDTQYF.

The chain employs TRBV28 and TRBJ1-1; 7 nucleotides agree with TRBD1. V lost 5 bases, J lost 1 base, and 10 bases stayed unmatched. This CDR3 is built from 16 residues. From germline, CDR1 is MDHEN and CDR2 SYDVKM. CDR3 DNA sequence: TGTGCCAGCAGTGATCCCAGGGGGGGGCCGAACACTGAAGCTTTCTTT. Its protein is CASSDPRGGPNTEAFF. Full variable domain (missing parts from reference TRBV28 and TRBJ1-1): DVKVTQSSRYLVKRTGEKVFLECVQDMDHENMFWYRQDPGLGLRLIYFSYDVKMKEKGDIPEGYSVSREKKERFSLILESASTNQTSMYLCASSDPRGGPNTEAFFGQGTRLTVV.

The J gene is TRBJ2-7, the V gene TRBV5-6; the D is unclear. The CDR3 loop spans 12 amino acids. V shed 6 bases and J shed 4 bases, with 11 bases lying between them. CDR1 and CDR2 (germline): SGHDT, YYEEEE. The CDR3 DNA reads TGTGCCAGCACCCGGACGGAATACGAGCAGTACTTC. Translated, it gives CASTRTEYEQYF.

This chain uses TRBV5-4 with TRBJ1-1; 9 bases agree with TRBD1. The length of the CDR3 is 15 residues. The ends lost 2 bases at V and 4 bases at J; junction bases unmatched: 6. The germline gives CDR1 SGHNT, CDR2 YYREEE (reference sequence). The CDR3 reads CASSFKTGGGTEAFF. The DNA for the CDR3 is TGTGCCAGCAGCTTCAAGACAGGGGGTGGCACTGAAGCTTTCTTT.

The V call is TRBV18, the J call TRBJ1-5; D is possibly TRBD1 (6 bases). V lost 5 bases, J lost 5 bases, and 10 bases lay in between. The CDR3 runs 13 residues. Per the germline V gene, CDR1 is KGHSH and CDR2 is LQKENI. The CDR3 is CASSGGLHQPQHF. The CDR3 DNA follows: TGTGCCAGCTCAGGGGGGCTCCATCAGCCCCAGCATTTT. Variable domain in full (rest from reference TRBV18 and TRBJ1-5): NAGVMQNPRHLVRRRGQEARLRCSPMKGHSHVYWYRQLPEEGLKFMVYLQKENIIDESGMPKERFSAEFPKEGPSILRIQQVVRGDSAAYFCASSGGLHQPQHFGDGTRLSIL.

The V and J genes are TRBV5-1 and TRBJ2-7; the D call may be TRBD1 or TRBD2 (5 bases each). The CDR3 totals 15 residues. V was cut by 0 bases and J by 1 base, with 11 bases left in between. Germline V gives CDR1 SGHRS, CDR2 YFSETQ. Here the CDR3 reads CASSLARDGSYEQYF. Here the CDR3 DNA reads TGCGCCAGCAGCTTGGCCCGGGACGGATCCTACGAGCAGTACTTC. Full variable domain (missing parts from reference TRBV5-1 and TRBJ2-7): KAGVTQTPRYLIKTRGQQVTLSCSPISGHRSVSWYQQTPGQGLQFLFEYFSETQRNKGNFPGRFSGRQFSNSRSEMNVSTLELGDSALYLCASSLARDGSYEQYFGPGTRLTVT.

This chain uses TRBV14 with TRBJ1-1; D is perhaps TRBD1 (5 bases). V lost 3 bases and J 3 bases, leaving 17 bases between the germline ends. The germline V gene has CDR1 SGHDN and CDR2 FVKESK. This CDR3 spans 16 amino acids. In nucleotides, the CDR3 is TGTGCCAGCAGCCACATTGGGAGGGGAGGGTACACTGAAGCTTTCTTT. This encodes CASSHIGRGGYTEAFF.

The chain employs TRBV9 and TRBJ2-5; 8 bases align to TRBD2. The CDR3 consists of 16 residues. Germline V gives CDR1 SGDLS, CDR2 YYNGEE. The V gene end was trimmed by 0 bases and the J gene end by 5 bases; junction bases not matched to a gene: 9. The CDR3 loop reads CASSVGAAGVGETQYF. The CDR3 nucleotides read TGTGCCAGCAGCGTAGGTGCAGCGGGAGTCGGGGAGACCCAGTACTTC.

This chain uses TRBV5-1 with TRBJ2-1, with 11 bases lining up with TRBD2. The CDR3 is 16 residues long. The trim removed 2 bases at V and 3 bases at J, leaving 4 bases unmatched. CDR1 is SGHRS and CDR2 is YFSETQ in the germline V gene. CDR3: CASSLLAGAYYNEQFF. CDR3 in DNA: TGCGCCAGCAGCTTACTAGCGGGGGCTTACTACAATGAGCAGTTCTTC.